The next 17 T cell receptor beta chains were all read from a single sample in a study of siplizumab effects on memory and regulatory T cells. Measured with immunoSEQ multiplex PCR; TCRdb has only the in-frame clones, and not every one. The sample contains 60,000 to 80,000 clones, approximately 87% of which appear only once. Specimen: memory CD4+ T cells sorted from blood. All receptors derive from a human donor in good health.

CDR3 DNA: TGTGCCAGCAGTGTACAGGATCTTGGCGAGCAGTACTTC. Translated: CASSVQDLGEQYF. V usage is TRBV2 and J usage is TRBJ2-7; a weak D match, TRBD1 (5 bases). Trimming took 4 bases from V and 6 from J, leaving 13 bases between them. From germline, CDR1 is SNHLY and CDR2 FYNNEI. The CDR3 has 13 residues.

V is TRBV28 and J is TRBJ1-4; D not certain. Germline loops: CDR1 MDHEN, CDR2 SYDVKM. CDR3 length: 14 residues. The ends were cut back, 5 bases at V and 6 bases at J, with 13 bases in the middle. The CDR3 DNA sequence: TGTGCCAGCAGTCAGACCTCGCAGGATGAAAAACTGTTTTTT. Translated, it gives CASSQTSQDEKLFF.

The CDR3 spells CSVQGGSNYGYTF. CDR3 coding DNA: TGCAGCGTACAGGGGGGCTCTAACTATGGCTACACCTTC. V gene TRBV29-1 combines with J gene TRBJ1-2; TRBD1 agrees at 8 bases. The J segment lost 0 bases and the V segment lost 6 bases, leaving 3 bases of the junction unmatched. The CDR3 loop spans 13 amino acids. CDR1 is SQVTM, CDR2 ANQGSEA, per germline.

This chain uses TRBV7-2 with TRBJ1-5, with a possible D match to TRBD1 (5 bases). Germline CDR1 SGHTA, CDR2 FQGNSA. The length of the CDR3 is 14 residues. Trimming removed 4 bases from V and 5 bases from J, with 12 bases in between. The CDR3 protein is CASSSPGRDQPQHF. The CDR3 nucleotides read TGTGCCAGCAGCTCCCCTGGCAGGGATCAGCCCCAGCATTTT.

The chain carries TRBV4-1 and TRBJ2-1, with a tentative D call TRBD1 (6 bases). With 1 base removed from V and 5 bases from J, the gap between germline ends came to 12 bases. Germline CDR1 and CDR2: MGHRA and YSYEKL. The CDR3 covers 15 residues. The CDR3 region is CASSQGAGTHNEQFF. In DNA form, the CDR3 reads TGCGCCAGCAGCCAAGGGGCCGGGACACACAATGAGCAGTTCTTC.

This clone was picked up a small number of times. The chain combines TRBV7-2 with TRBJ2-7, with 9 bases fitting TRBD1. The CDR3 consists of 14 residues. J lost 0 bases, V lost 4 bases, and 1 base had no gene match. The germline V gene encodes CDR1 SGHTA and CDR2 FQGNSA. This CDR3 reads CASSSTGGSYEQYF. The CDR3 DNA follows: TGTGCCAGCAGCTCGACAGGGGGCTCCTACGAGCAGTACTTC. Full variable domain (remainder filled in from reference TRBV7-2 and TRBJ2-7): GAGVSQSPSNKVTEKGKDVELRCDPISGHTALYWYRQSLGQGLEFLIYFQGNSAPDKSGLPSDRFSAERTGGSVSTLTIQRTQQEDSAVYLCASSSTGGSYEQYFGPGTRLTVT.

The gene calls are TRBV7-3 and TRBJ2-5; TRBD2 might be the D (6 bases). Per germline, CDR1 SGHTA and CDR2 FQGTGA. There are 15 residues in the CDR3. V lost 3 bases to trimming and J lost 5 bases, with 16 bases between them. The CDR3 coding sequence is TGTGCCAGCAGCTTGAGAGTTATGCGGGGTGAGACCCAGTACTTC. As protein: CASSLRVMRGETQYF.

On this clone: Relative to the germline gene, one junction end is altered; a read error may explain this. The chain links TRBV18 to TRBJ2-5; no firm D call. Looked up from germline, CDR1 is KGHSH and CDR2 is LQKENI. CDR3 length equals 15 residues. The CDR3 nucleotides are TGTGCCAGCTCACCTATAACAGCGAATCAAGCGACCCAGTACTTC. Its protein product is CASSPITANQATQYF.

This sequence joins TRBV29-1 and TRBJ2-2; weak D call: TRBD2 (6 bases). Deletions cut 3 bases from V and 6 bases from J, with 11 bases between. This CDR3 contains 13 residues. Germline CDR1 SQVTM, CDR2 ANQGSEA. The CDR3 here is CSVDRREAGELFF. The CDR3 coding sequence is TGCAGCGTTGATCGCAGGGAGGCCGGGGAGCTGTTTTTT.

This sequence joins TRBV7-3 and TRBJ2-5; the D is unclear. The ends were cut back, 4 bases at V and 4 bases at J, with 10 bases in the middle. CDR1 is SGHTA and CDR2 is FQGTGA in the germline V gene. The CDR3 totals 13 residues. The CDR3 DNA reads as TGTGCCAGCAGCTCATCCCTGGGAGAGACCCAGTACTTC. This sequence encodes CASSSSLGETQYF.

The gene calls are TRBV27 and TRBJ1-1, with D unclear. Trimming removed 6 bases at V and 10 bases at J, with 18 bases between. This CDR3 is built from 13 residues. Germline CDR1 and CDR2: MNHEY and SMNVEV (reference sequence). CDR3 sequence: CASSQVLRSRAFF. In DNA, the CDR3 is TGTGCCAGCAGCCAGGTTTTAAGGTCGCGAGCTTTCTTT.

This clone was seen more than once but under ten times. The V and J genes are TRBV11-3 and TRBJ2-1, with D possibly matching TRBD1 (5 bases). Germline V CDR1 and CDR2: SGHNT, YENEEA. Trimming cost V 5 bases and J 15 bases, with 20 bases left between them. The CDR3 length is 13 residues. The CDR3 DNA reads as TGTGCCAGCAGCGGTAGACAGAGCCAAACGCTGTTCTTC. Translated, it gives CASSGRQSQTLFF.

The J gene is TRBJ2-7, the V gene TRBV14; 10 bases map to TRBD1. CDR3 length: 14 amino acids. The J segment lost 2 bases and the V segment lost 5 bases, leaving 3 bases of the junction unmatched. Germline loops: CDR1 SGHDN, CDR2 FVKESK. For the CDR3, the DNA is TGTGCCAGCAGCTTGACAGGGGGCCCCTACGAGCAGTACTTC. Encoded protein: CASSLTGGPYEQYF. Complete variable domain (other parts from reference TRBV14 and TRBJ2-7): EAGVTQFPSHSVIEKGQTVTLRCDPISGHDNLYWYRRVMGKEIKFLLHFVKESKQDESGMPNNRFLAERTGGTYSTLKVQPAELEDSGVYFCASSLTGGPYEQYFGPGTRLTVT.

This sequence joins TRBV10-2 and TRBJ2-4; 10 nucleotides line up with TRBD1. From germline, CDR1 is WSHSY and CDR2 SAAADI. V was pared by 6 bases and J by 6 bases, with 8 bases of the junction left unmatched. This CDR3 spans 15 amino acids. The CDR3 DNA is TGCGCCAGCAGGGAGGGACAGGGGACGAGAAACATTCAGTACTTC. Its protein product is CASREGQGTRNIQYF.

V is TRBV19 and J is TRBJ1-1, with D tentatively TRBD1 (5 bases). The CDR3 covers 14 residues. Germline CDR1 and CDR2: LNHDA and SQIVND (reference sequence). V was pared by 3 bases and J by 10 bases, with 18 bases between. The DNA of the CDR3 is TGTGCCAGTAGTATCGTTACGGGCGGGACGGGAGCTTTCTTT. It translates to CASSIVTGGTGAFF.

J is TRBJ1-1 and V is TRBV7-6, with a tentative D call TRBD1 (6 bases). Germline V gene sequence: CDR1 SGHVS, CDR2 FNYEAQ. This CDR3 has 19 residues. Trimming took 5 bases from V and 1 from J, leaving 26 bases between them. The CDR3 spells CASSAQHFTGAMGNTEAFF. The CDR3 DNA reads TGTGCCAGCAGCGCCCAGCATTTCACGGGGGCAATGGGGAACACTGAAGCTTTCTTT. The whole variable domain, remainder taken from reference TRBV7-6 and TRBJ1-1, is GAGVSQSPRYKVTKRGQDVALRCDPISGHVSLYWYRQALGQGPEFLTYFNYEAQQDKSGLPNDRFSAERPEGSISTLTIQRTEQRDSAMYRCASSAQHFTGAMGNTEAFFGQGTRLTVV.

The chain combines TRBV18 with TRBJ1-5; possible D gene TRBD1, 5 bases. CDR3 length: 13 amino acids. The germline gives CDR1 KGHSH, CDR2 LQKENI. The V gene lost 3 bases and the J gene lost 5 bases, with 8 bases spanning the gap. The CDR3 coding sequence is TGTGCCAGCTCACCCGACAGAGATCAGCCCCAGCATTTT. The encoded protein is CASSPDRDQPQHF.